This entry lists 12 T cell receptor beta chains sequenced from one sample in a study of PD-1 blockade in classical Hodgkin lymphoma (dated by TCRdb to the early 2020s). The label giving this sample's time point can be read as: cycle 4 day 1 (C4D1), after 5 to 7 weeks of nivolumab. All trial patients had relapsed after autologous stem cell transplantation, with cohorts A, B and C differing in prior brentuximab vedotin exposure. The library relied on the immunoSEQ multiplex PCR assay. TCRdb retrieved this table from immuneACCESS and kept in-frame rearrangements only. Not all clones are present; in checked studies, unresolved V genes account for under half, and no reason is known for the remainder. The sample table shows about 61,000 clones, and 70% to 90% are seen once. The ten largest make up over 7.5% of the sample. Here the sequenced sample was peripheral blood mononuclear cells (PBMCs), taken before the fourth cycle of nivolumab. The receptors were sampled from a human donor with classical Hodgkin lymphoma.

The rearrangement uses TRBV6-1 and TRBJ2-7; 10 nucleotides agree with TRBD2. CDR1 is MNHNS, CDR2 SASEGT, per germline. The length of the CDR3 is 14 residues. The ends lost 6 bases at V and 3 bases at J; junction bases unmatched: 5. The CDR3 DNA is TGTGCCAGCAGCCAACTAGCGGGGTACTACGAGCAGTACTTC. Encoded protein: CASSQLAGYYEQYF.

The chain is built from TRBV5-6 and TRBJ2-1; TRBD2 agrees at 8 bases. In germline, CDR1 is SGHDT, CDR2 YYEEEE. J gave up 5 bases and V 6 bases, and 10 bases lay outside the gene matches. This CDR3 has 15 amino acids. The CDR3 loop reads CASIFRGGGNNEQFF. The CDR3 nucleotides are TGTGCCAGCATATTTCGGGGGGGCGGAAACAATGAGCAGTTCTTC.

J is TRBJ2-1 and V is TRBV5-1; 13 nucleotides match TRBD2. This CDR3 spans 15 amino acids. V trimming: 0 bases; J trimming: 7 bases; junction bases outside the gene matches: 1. Per the germline V gene, CDR1 is SGHRS and CDR2 is YFSETQ. The CDR3 nucleotides read TGCGCCAGCAGCTTGGGGGGACTAGCGGGGAATGAGCAGTTCTTC. Protein sequence: CASSLGGLAGNEQFF.

V and J are TRBV5-1 and TRBJ2-1; 7 bases map to TRBD2. Germline lookup yields CDR1 SGHRS and CDR2 YFSETQ. V lost 7 bases and J lost 4; bases outside the gene matches: 2. This CDR3 spans 12 amino acids. CDR3 loop: CASGEGYNEQFF. For the CDR3, the DNA is TGCGCCAGCGGGGAGGGGTACAATGAGCAGTTCTTC.

The genes are TRBV30 and TRBJ1-1; tentative D call: TRBD1 (6 bases). The CDR3 sequence is 12 residues long. The germline gives CDR1 GTSNPN, CDR2 SVGIG (reference sequence). V was clipped by 7 bases and J by 7 bases, with 16 bases between them. CDR3 sequence (DNA): TGTGCCTCGAGGAGGGGGGACATTGAAGCTTTCTTT. Its protein product is CASRRGDIEAFF. Filled out from reference TRBV30 and TRBJ1-1, the complete variable domain reads SQTIHQWPATLVQPVGSPLSLECTVEGTSNPNLYWYRQAAGRGLQLLFYSVGIGQISSEVPQNLSASRPQDRQFILSSKKLLLSDSGFYLCASRRGDIEAFFGQGTRLTVV.

J is TRBJ2-1 and V is TRBV5-8; no definite D call. V was cut by 4 bases and J by 3 bases, with 8 bases left in between. CDR1 is SGHTS, CDR2 YDEGEE, per germline. This CDR3 comprises 13 residues. CDR3 bases: TGTGCCAGCAGCACCTGGGGCTACAATGAGCAGTTCTTC. It yields the protein CASSTWGYNEQFF.

The V call is TRBV10-1, the J call TRBJ1-2; D is ambiguous. The CDR3 spans 13 residues. CDR1 and CDR2 from the germline V gene are WNHNN and SYGVQD (reference sequence). The V end lost 3 bases, the J end lost 4 bases, and 9 bases lay between the germline ends. The CDR3 is CASSEAGPYGYTF. The CDR3 DNA reads TGCGCCAGCAGTGAAGCAGGTCCCTATGGCTACACCTTC.

This clone was seen just once. This chain uses TRBV29-1 with TRBJ2-7; D call uncertain. Germline CDR1 reads SQVTM; CDR2 reads ANQGSEA. The length of the CDR3 is 11 residues. The V end lost 5 bases, the J end lost 3 bases, and 8 bases lay between the germline ends. Written as DNA, the CDR3 is TGCAGCGTTTCCGACAACTACGAGCAGTACTTC. Translated: CSVSDNYEQYF.

The CDR3 DNA follows: TGTGCCAGTACTCACAACACAGATACGCAGTATTTT. Its protein is CASTHNTDTQYF. The V gene is TRBV19, the J gene TRBJ2-3; D gene uncertain. Germline V CDR1 and CDR2: LNHDA, SQIVND (reference sequence). V was trimmed by 7 bases and J by 2 bases, leaving 7 bases between them. This CDR3 is built from 12 residues. Supplemented by reference TRBV19 and TRBJ2-3, the full variable domain reads DGGITQSPKYLFRKEGQNVTLSCEQNLNHDAMYWYRQDPGQGLRLIYYSQIVNDFQKGDIAEGYSVSREKKESFPLTVTSAQKNPTAFYLCASTHNTDTQYFGPGTRLTVL.

This clone appeared once. The V and J genes are TRBV6-5 and TRBJ2-6; no firm D call. The CDR3 has 16 amino acids. The ends were cut back, 2 bases at V and 0 bases at J, with 8 bases in the middle. Germline-derived CDR1 and CDR2 are MNHEY and SVGAGI. Here the CDR3 reads CASSYPTDSGANVLTF. CDR3 coding DNA: TGTGCCAGCAGTTACCCCACAGACTCTGGGGCCAACGTCCTGACTTTC.

The gene calls are TRBV6-5 and TRBJ1-1; D not resolved. Germline V gene lookup returns CDR1 MNHEY and CDR2 SVGAGI. Trimming removed 0 bases from V and 5 bases from J, with 7 bases in between. The CDR3 totals 13 residues. In nucleotides, the CDR3 is TGTGCCAGCAGTTACTCGGCGGAGACTGAAGCTTTCTTT. Its translation: CASSYSAETEAFF.

The V gene is TRBV7-8, the J gene TRBJ2-1; D is ambiguous. Trimming removed 1 base from V and 15 bases from J, with 10 bases in between. This CDR3 has 11 residues. The V gene's germline CDR1 is SGHVS and CDR2 FQNEAQ. In DNA, the CDR3 is TGTGCCAGCAGCTTAGGAGACGGGCGGTTCTTC. Translated, it gives CASSLGDGRFF.